Below are 5 T cell receptor beta chains sequenced from a single sample in a study of ipilimumab plus nivolumab after autologous stem cell transplantation. Here immunoSEQ multiplex PCR was the method, and the copy in TCRdb shows in-frame clones only, minus some. The sample yields 8,000 to 13,000 clones, less than 80% seen once. The specimen was PBMCs, collected in a trial of ipilimumab plus nivolumab as post-transplant consolidation. Source of these receptors: a male donor with diffuse large B-cell lymphoma.

Details on this clone: Germline is not matched at one junction end, which may reflect a read error. The chain uses TRBV5-4 and TRBJ1-1, with D tentatively TRBD1 (6 bases). CDR3 size: 13 residues. Looked up from germline, CDR1 is SGHNT and CDR2 is YYREEE (reference sequence). CDR3 DNA sequence: TGTGCCAGCAGCTTAGGGGGGGAGGTGGAAGGGCTCTTT. This translates into CASSLGGEVEGLF. Full variable domain (rest looked up from reference TRBV5-4 and TRBJ1-1): ETGVTQSPTHLIKTRGQQVTLRCSSQSGHNTVSWYQQALGQGPQFIFQYYREEENGRGNFPPRFSGLQFPNYSSELNVNALELDDSALYLCASSLGGEVEGLFGQGTRLTVV.

The chain joins TRBV28 to TRBJ2-2, with TRBD1 as a possible D gene (5 bases). Germline V gene data show CDR1 as MDHEN and CDR2 as SYDVKM. V shed 7 bases and J shed 3 bases, with 9 bases lying between them. The CDR3 has 13 amino acids. CDR3 coding DNA: TGTGCCAGCAATAGGGGTGACACCGGGGAGCTGTTTTTT. Its protein is CASNRGDTGELFF.

This chain joins TRBV11-2 and TRBJ2-3; TRBD1 aligns across 7 bases. Germline V gene sequence: CDR1 SGHAT, CDR2 FQNNGV. The V gene end was trimmed by 4 bases and the J gene end by 0 bases; junction bases not matched to a gene: 10. The CDR3 has 17 amino acids. In nucleotides, the CDR3 is TGTGCCAGCAGCTCTACGGACAGGCCAACGAGCACAGATACGCAGTATTTT. Amino acids: CASSSTDRPTSTDTQYF.

The chain couples TRBV9 to TRBJ2-1; 10 bases agree with TRBD2. The length of the CDR3 is 15 residues. The V gene end was trimmed by 4 bases and the J gene end by 7 bases; junction bases not matched to a gene: 8. Looked up from germline, CDR1 is SGDLS and CDR2 is YYNGEE. CDR3 coding DNA: TGTGCCAGCAGCACCAGCGGGGGGGCCTGGAATGAGCAGTTCTTC. Translating gives CASSTSGGAWNEQFF.

This clone was counted once. This rearrangement joins TRBV6-6 to TRBJ1-2; D is perhaps TRBD1 (6 bases). The germline CDR1 and CDR2 sequences are MNHNY and SVGAGI (reference sequence). The CDR3 loop spans 16 amino acids. V lost 4 bases and J 3 bases, leaving 18 bases between the germline ends. The CDR3 nucleotides are TGTGCCAGCAGTTTTGTAGGGGGAGATCCCTACTATGGCTACACCTTC. Translation gives CASSFVGGDPYYGYTF.